These 19 T cell receptor beta chains originate from one sample sequenced in a study of T cells in Graves' hyperthyroidism and ophthalmopathy. RNA transcripts yielded amplified TCR beta CDR3 regions. The study used the HTBI primer set for a first-round RT-PCR of the TCR CDR3. One entry per CDR3 protein, called by TCRdb with MiXCR from the multiplex PCR reads. The profile covers more than 300,000 distinct CDR3 sequences, with under 20% appearing a single time and over 35% taken by the ten largest. Sequencing input: blood. All receptors derive from a man between 18 and 29 years old with Graves' ophthalmopathy.

This clonotype is a singleton in its sample. The chain recombines TRBV5-1 with TRBJ1-1, with D hard to call. Per germline, CDR1 SGHRS and CDR2 YFSETQ. Trimming stripped 2 bases from V and 2 bases from J, with 7 bases between. CDR3 length: 13 amino acids. CDR3 DNA: TGCGCCAGCAGCTTTTATAAAAACACTGAAGCTTTCTTT. This gives the protein CASSFYKNTEAFF.

This chain links TRBV5-4 with TRBJ1-1; unclear D gene. Trimming shortened V by 2 bases and J by 8 bases, and 16 bases separated the two germline ends. The CDR3 sequence is 14 residues long. The germline gives CDR1 SGHNT, CDR2 YYREEE (reference sequence). CDR3 sequence (DNA): TGTGCCAGCAGCTTAGGGCAACTGACCGTGGAAGCTTTCTTT. This encodes CASSLGQLTVEAFF.

V gene TRBV7-3 combines with J gene TRBJ1-2; D might be TRBD1 (5 bases). The CDR3 totals 16 residues. CDR1 and CDR2 from the germline V gene are SGHTA and FQGTGA. V was shortened by 3 bases and J by 4 bases, with 18 bases between the two germline ends. CDR3 coding DNA: TGTGCCAGCAGCTTCAAGACAGACCCACCCCTCTATGGCTACACCTTC. Its translation: CASSFKTDPPLYGYTF.

Remarks on this clonotype: The CDR3 ends on some other residue instead of the conserved phenylalanine or tryptophan, so this is likely a read error. The chain carries TRBV6-9 and TRBJ1-6, with no clear D. CDR3 length: 15 residues. The V and J ends lost 3 bases and 8 bases respectively, with 14 bases between them. CDR1 is MNHGY and CDR2 is SVAAGI in the germline V gene. CDR3 DNA sequence: TGTGCCAGCAGTTACGATCTTTGGGGAGATTCACCCCTCCACCTT. It codes for CASSYDLWGDSPLHL.

This clonotype was counted ten times or more. J is TRBJ1-2 and V is TRBV7-9; 9 bases line up with TRBD1. After removal of 0 bases from V and 8 bases from J, the junction contained 1 base not matched to a gene. CDR3 length: 13 residues. From germline, CDR1 is SEHNR and CDR2 FQNEAQ (reference sequence). CDR3: CASSLAGQGGYTF. The CDR3 DNA reads as TGTGCCAGCAGCTTAGCGGGACAGGGCGGCTACACCTTC.

This clonotype was detected only a few times. CDR3 DNA sequence: TGCGCCAGCAGCCCCCCCGCGAGCTCCTACAATGAGCAGTTCTTC. Protein sequence: CASSPPASSYNEQFF. This chain uses TRBV5-1 with TRBJ2-1, with unresolved D. The CDR3 is 15 amino acids. Germline CDR1 reads SGHRS; CDR2 reads YFSETQ. Between the trimmed V and J ends, which lost 4 bases and 0 bases, there was a span of 11 bases.

Concerning this clonotype: A much bigger clone sits one base away, suggesting this may be a read error. This rearrangement joins TRBV10-3 to TRBJ1-5; 7 nucleotides match TRBD1. The CDR3 length is 14 residues. Unmatched junction bases numbered 2, after V lost 6 bases and J lost 0 bases. Germline V gene data show CDR1 as ENHRY and CDR2 as SYGVKD. The CDR3: CAISTGASNQPQHF. The CDR3 DNA reads as TGTGCCATCAGCACAGGGGCTAGCAATCAGCCCCAGCATTTT.

In its sample, this clonotype was seen a few times. A much larger clone lies a single base off, so this may be a read error. The gene calls are TRBV5-1 and TRBJ1-1; 8 nucleotides align to TRBD1. The CDR3 has 15 amino acids. Germline V CDR1 and CDR2: SGHRS, YFSETQ. Written as DNA, the CDR3 is TGCGCCGGCAGCTTACCACAGGGGGTGAACACTGAAGCTTTCTTT. Translating gives CAGSLPQGVNTEAFF.

This chain joins TRBV7-9 and TRBJ2-2; a possible D gene is TRBD2 (6 bases). V was cut by 2 bases and J by 7 bases, with 11 bases left in between. The CDR3 has 14 amino acids. Per germline, CDR1 SEHNR and CDR2 FQNEAQ (reference sequence). CDR3 sequence: CASSLLATLGELFF. The CDR3 DNA is TGTGCCAGCAGCTTACTAGCGACACTCGGGGAGCTGTTTTTT.

This clonotype was detected many times. V usage is TRBV5-8 and J usage is TRBJ1-2; D is possibly TRBD1 (6 bases). V lost 1 base and J lost 1, with 14 bases in between. Germline V gene sequence: CDR1 SGHTS, CDR2 YDEGEE. The CDR3 runs 16 residues. The CDR3: CASSLTGRGFNYGYTF. The DNA of the CDR3 is TGTGCCAGCAGCTTGACAGGGCGGGGGTTTAACTATGGCTACACCTTC. Supplemented by reference TRBV5-8 and TRBJ1-2, the full variable domain reads EAGVTQSPTHLIKTRGQQATLRCSPISGHTSVYWYQQALGLGLQFLLWYDEGEERNRGNFPPRFSGRQFPNYSSELNVNALELEDSALYLCASSLTGRGFNYGYTFGSGTRLTVV.

This clonotype occurred many times. The chain has TRBV7-8 and TRBJ1-2; 9 nucleotides match TRBD1. Germline CDR1 reads SGHVS; CDR2 reads FQNEAQ. V lost 4 bases and J lost 7; bases outside the gene matches: 7. The CDR3 has 14 amino acids. CDR3 residues: CASSSRRTGAGYTF. The DNA of the CDR3 is TGTGCCAGCAGCTCCAGACGGACAGGGGCTGGCTACACCTTC. Full variable domain (remainder filled in from reference TRBV7-8 and TRBJ1-2): GAGVSQSPRYKVAKRGQDVALRCDPISGHVSLFWYQQALGQGPEFLTYFQNEAQLDKSGLPSDRFFAERPEGSVSTLKIQRTQQEDSAVYLCASSSRRTGAGYTFGSGTRLTVV.

This clonotype occurred a few times. The chain employs TRBV15 and TRBJ1-5, with D perhaps TRBD1 (6 bases). This CDR3 spans 15 amino acids. Trimming stripped 3 bases from V and 3 bases from J, with 12 bases between. In germline, CDR1 is LNHNV, CDR2 YYDKDF (reference sequence). The CDR3 sequence: CATSRAQGFNQPQHF. The CDR3 DNA is TGTGCCACCAGCAGGGCACAGGGATTCAATCAGCCCCAGCATTTT.

This clonotype appeared a single time. The gene calls are TRBV4-2 and TRBJ2-5, with unresolved D. The CDR3 runs to 14 residues. Germline CDR1 is LGHNA and CDR2 is YNFKEQ. Trimming cost V 0 bases and J 1 base, with 6 bases left between them. The CDR3 here is CASSQEFFQETQYF. The CDR3 DNA reads TGTGCCAGCAGCCAAGAATTCTTCCAAGAGACCCAGTACTTC.

V is TRBV6-5 and J is TRBJ2-1; 7 bases map to TRBD2. The V segment lost 3 bases and the J segment 9 bases; nucleotides outside the gene matches: 5. The CDR3 is 13 amino acids. Germline assignment: CDR1 MNHEY and CDR2 SVGAGI. The CDR3 reads CASSYGLGVEQFF. The CDR3 DNA reads TGTGCCAGCAGTTATGGACTAGGGGTTGAGCAGTTCTTC.

This clonotype was recorded at least ten times. The V and J genes are TRBV20-1 and TRBJ2-1; possibly TRBD1 or TRBD2 for D (5 bases each). Germline V gene sequence: CDR1 DFQATT, CDR2 SNEGSKA (reference sequence). There are 14 residues in the CDR3. V dropped 2 bases and J dropped 4 bases, with 12 bases sitting between them. CDR3 sequence reads: CSARPGTTYNEQFF. The CDR3 DNA reads TGCAGTGCTAGACCCGGGACCACATACAATGAGCAGTTCTTC.

The table lists this clonotype with a few counts. The chain joins TRBV28 to TRBJ1-6, with a possible D match to TRBD1 (6 bases). The CDR3 is 14 amino acids. In germline, CDR1 is MDHEN, CDR2 SYDVKM. The V gene lost 7 bases and the J gene lost 9 bases, with 16 bases spanning the gap. The CDR3 spells CASKPGTRLSPLHF. As DNA, the CDR3 is TGTGCCAGCAAACCCGGGACACGGCTTTCACCCCTCCACTTT.

This clonotype was observed at least ten times. The rearrangement joins TRBV20-1 to TRBJ2-7; 9 positions agree with TRBD1. Per germline, CDR1 DFQATT and CDR2 SNEGSKA (reference sequence). With V trimmed by 3 bases and J by 1 base, 10 bases remained unmatched. The CDR3 sequence is 16 residues long. CDR3 loop: CSASSFTGQGSYEQYF. The CDR3 nucleotides are TGCAGTGCTAGTAGTTTTACGGGACAGGGTTCCTACGAGCAGTACTTC.

This clonotype was seen ten or more times. The chain links TRBV3-1 to TRBJ2-7, with a weak D call TRBD2 (6 bases). The CDR3 is 12 residues long. In germline, CDR1 is LGHDT, CDR2 YNNKEL (reference sequence). Trimming removed 4 bases from V and 6 bases from J, with 10 bases in between. CDR3 DNA sequence: TGTGCCAGCAGCCTCGGGGGAACCGAGCAGTACTTC. Translated, it gives CASSLGGTEQYF.

This clonotype was seen at least ten times. V is TRBV29-1 and J is TRBJ1-2; D ambiguous. The CDR3 totals 11 residues. Between the trimmed V and J ends, which lost 7 bases and 4 bases, there was a span of 10 bases. Germline CDR1 is SQVTM and CDR2 is ANQGSEA. In DNA, the CDR3 is TGCAGCGCTCTGGCCGTCTATGGCTACACCTTC. This sequence encodes CSALAVYGYTF.